A single sample is the source of the 8 T cell receptor beta chains below, sequenced in a study of a mutant IDH1 vaccine in newly diagnosed glioma. Sequencing used immunoSEQ multiplex PCR; TCRdb keeps in-frame clones, though not all of them. The data contain tens of thousands of clones, 82% of them singletons. Indicated time point: week 5, during vaccination. One vaccine dose held 300 ug of mutant IDH1 20-mer peptide and came with topical imiquimod. The antigens of these receptors remain unknown. The source was PBMCs, collected from a glioma patient whose treatment included an IDH1 peptide vaccine. The receptors come from a woman aged 18-35 years with glioma. Some clones in this sample may be carry-over from other donors' samples.

The V and J genes are TRBV6-5 and TRBJ2-6; D is ambiguous. Germline assignment: CDR1 MNHEY and CDR2 SVGAGI. V gave up 5 bases and J gave up 4 bases, with 6 bases separating them. The CDR3 length is 13 residues. CDR3 in DNA: TGTGCCAGCAGTCCTCTCGGGGCCAACGTCCTGACTTTC. Translated, it gives CASSPLGANVLTF.

The gene calls are TRBV29-1 and TRBJ2-1; 13 positions match TRBD2. V lost 6 bases and J lost 3; bases outside the gene matches: 2. Germline V CDR1 and CDR2: SQVTM, ANQGSEA. CDR3 length equals 14 residues. The CDR3 DNA reads TGCAGCGTCGGGACTAGCGGGGACTACAATGAGCAGTTCTTC. Its translation is CSVGTSGDYNEQFF.

The chain uses TRBV9 and TRBJ2-2, with TRBD2 identical over 14 bases. From germline, CDR1 is SGDLS and CDR2 YYNGEE. The CDR3 is 17 amino acids. V lost 0 bases, J lost 7 bases, and 5 bases stayed unmatched. This CDR3 is CASSVAGLAGVHGELFF. The CDR3 DNA is TGTGCCAGCAGCGTAGCGGGACTAGCGGGGGTACACGGGGAGCTGTTTTTT.

The genes are TRBV5-1 and TRBJ1-1; TRBD1 matches at 8 bases. With V trimmed by 0 bases and J by 6 bases, 10 bases remained unmatched. Germline V CDR1 and CDR2: SGHRS, YFSETQ. This CDR3 has 16 amino acids. The CDR3: CASSLEPGGASPEAFF. As DNA, the CDR3 is TGCGCCAGCAGCTTGGAGCCAGGGGGCGCGAGTCCTGAAGCTTTCTTT.

The chain uses TRBV5-4 and TRBJ2-3; D gene unclear. Germline-derived CDR1 and CDR2 are SGHNT and YYREEE (reference sequence). The CDR3 has 14 amino acids. The V end was cut by 4 bases, the J end by 0 bases, with 9 bases between. For the CDR3, the DNA is TGTGCCAGCAGCACCTCTCCTAGCACAGATACGCAGTATTTT. This translates into CASSTSPSTDTQYF. Filled out from reference TRBV5-4 and TRBJ2-3, the complete variable domain reads ETGVTQSPTHLIKTRGQQVTLRCSSQSGHNTVSWYQQALGQGPQFIFQYYREEENGRGNFPPRFSGLQFPNYSSELNVNALELDDSALYLCASSTSPSTDTQYFGPGTRLTVL.

V gene TRBV19 combines with J gene TRBJ1-3; 9 bases are shared with TRBD1. V shed 4 bases, J shed 4 bases, and the junction held 2 bases outside the gene matches. Germline-derived CDR1 and CDR2 are LNHDA and SQIVND (reference sequence). The length of the CDR3 is 14 residues. The CDR3 sequence is CASSTQGAGNTIYF. The DNA of the CDR3 is TGTGCCAGTAGTACACAGGGGGCAGGAAACACCATATATTTT.

This sequence joins TRBV9 and TRBJ2-7; 9 positions agree with TRBD2. V was pared by 5 bases and J by 5 bases, with 14 bases of the junction left unmatched. The germline CDR1 and CDR2 sequences are SGDLS and YYNGEE. This CDR3 comprises 16 residues. CDR3 bases: TGTGCCAGCAGTGAAATCCCGGGACTAGCAAAGGACGAGCAGTACTTC. Amino acid sequence: CASSEIPGLAKDEQYF.

The chain is built from TRBV6-1 and TRBJ2-3; D is perhaps TRBD2 (5 bases). From germline, CDR1 is MNHNS and CDR2 SASEGT. Trimming pared 4 bases from V and 5 bases from J, leaving 7 bases between. The CDR3 has 12 residues. The CDR3 coding sequence is TGTGCCAGCAGTGTCGCGGGAGATACGCAGTATTTT. This encodes CASSVAGDTQYF.